Presented here are 12 T cell receptor beta chains from one specimen sequenced in a study of blood T cell repertoires in COVID-19. Repertoires were generated with immunoSEQ multiplex PCR, while TCRdb's copy carries only in-frame clones and drops some. The sample shows approximately 20,000 clones, about 88% of them seen only once. The specimen was peripheral blood. The receptors here all came from a human donor with active COVID-19. The donor label of this sample is uncertain.

CDR3 sequence (DNA): TGCAGCGTTGTAGATCCCGGGACTAGCGGGAGCTCCTACAATGAGCAGTTCTTC. Translated: CSVVDPGTSGSSYNEQFF. The chain employs TRBV29-1 and TRBJ2-1; 14 positions match TRBD2. The CDR3 contains 18 residues. The germline V gene encodes CDR1 SQVTM and CDR2 ANQGSEA. V dropped 4 bases and J dropped 0; count of bases not matched to a gene: 8.

The genes are TRBV3-1 (or the pseudogene TRBV3-2) and TRBJ1-2, with D possibly being TRBD1 (6 bases). The CDR3 runs 13 residues. Germline V gene data show CDR1 as LGHDT and CDR2 as YNNKEL (reference sequence). The ends were cut back, 2 bases at V and 8 bases at J, with 12 bases in the middle. CDR3: CASSQPGTRGYTF. The CDR3 DNA reads as TGTGCCAGCAGCCAACCAGGGACAAGGGGCTACACCTTC.

The V gene is TRBV7-3, the J gene TRBJ2-1, with a tentative D call TRBD2 (6 bases). Germline CDR1 reads SGHTA; CDR2 reads FQGTGA. V lost 2 bases and J lost 1, with 9 bases in between. This CDR3 comprises 15 residues. The CDR3 bases are TGTGCCAGCAGCTTAGTCGGGGGTTCCTACAATGAGCAGTTCTTC. Amino acids: CASSLVGGSYNEQFF.

V usage is TRBV4-3 and J usage is TRBJ1-3, with 10 bases aligning to TRBD1. The V gene end was trimmed by 3 bases and the J gene end by 2 bases; junction bases not matched to a gene: 1. Germline V gene lookup returns CDR1 LGHNA and CDR2 YSLEER. CDR3 length: 15 residues. DNA of the CDR3: TGCGCCAGCAGCCAGGGGACAGGGGCTGGAAACACCATATATTTT. Translation: CASSQGTGAGNTIYF.

This clone has just a few counts. The J gene is TRBJ2-2, the V gene TRBV19, with D tentatively TRBD2 (6 bases). The CDR3 totals 16 residues. Germline CDR1 LNHDA, CDR2 SQIVND (reference sequence). The ends were cut back, 3 bases at V and 3 bases at J, with 14 bases in the middle. The CDR3 here is CASSMNSGRYTGELFF. The DNA for the CDR3 is TGTGCCAGTAGTATGAATAGCGGAAGGTACACCGGGGAGCTGTTTTTT. Full variable domain (remainder filled in from reference TRBV19 and TRBJ2-2): DGGITQSPKYLFRKEGQNVTLSCEQNLNHDAMYWYRQDPGQGLRLIYYSQIVNDFQKGDIAEGYSVSREKKESFPLTVTSAQKNPTAFYLCASSMNSGRYTGELFFGEGSRLTVL.

The chain is built from TRBV5-6 and TRBJ1-2; tentatively, D is TRBD1 (6 bases). Germline CDR1 SGHDT, CDR2 YYEEEE. CDR3 size: 14 residues. The V end was cut by 4 bases, the J end by 4 bases, with 14 bases between. CDR3 region: CASSLTGPTYGYTF. CDR3 nucleotide sequence: TGTGCCAGCAGCCTGACAGGCCCAACCTATGGCTACACCTTC.

This clone was observed a single time. V is TRBV5-1 and J is TRBJ2-3, with D perhaps matching TRBD2 (6 bases). V lost 4 bases and J 5 bases, leaving 14 bases between the germline ends. Per germline, CDR1 SGHRS and CDR2 YFSETQ. This CDR3 is 14 amino acids long. The CDR3 sequence is CASSPVGGEDTQYF. The CDR3, as DNA: TGCGCCAGCAGCCCGGTGGGGGGAGAAGATACGCAGTATTTT.

The gene calls are TRBV5-1 and TRBJ2-5; 8 positions agree with TRBD2. CDR1 is SGHRS and CDR2 is YFSETQ in the germline V gene. This CDR3 spans 14 amino acids. V was clipped by 4 bases and J by 5 bases; unmatched bases: 7. The CDR3 reads CASSPPGGRETQYF. As DNA, the CDR3 is TGCGCCAGCAGCCCTCCGGGGGGGAGGGAGACCCAGTACTTC.

The CDR3 DNA follows: TGCAGCGTTGAAGAGGGGGCTGCAGATACGCAGTATTTT. Its translation is CSVEEGAADTQYF. The J gene is TRBJ2-3, the V gene TRBV29-1; possible D gene TRBD1, 6 bases. V was clipped by 0 bases and J by 4 bases, with 8 bases between them. Germline lookup yields CDR1 SQVTM and CDR2 ANQGSEA. The CDR3 consists of 13 residues.

This chain joins TRBV6-2 or TRBV6-3 and TRBJ2-4, with TRBD1 as a possible D gene (5 bases). Germline values: CDR1 MNHEY, CDR2 SVGEGT. The CDR3 consists of 17 residues. Trimming removed 4 bases at V and 1 base at J, with 17 bases between. DNA of the CDR3: TGTGCCAGCAGTTCGGAGCAGGGAAGGTGGGCCAAAAACATTCAGTACTTC. It yields the protein CASSSEQGRWAKNIQYF.

For the CDR3, the DNA is TGCGCCAGCAGCCCCGACAGGGGTAACGGCTCACCCCTCCACTTT. Amino acids: CASSPDRGNGSPLHF. The V and J genes are TRBV4-1 and TRBJ1-6; 8 nucleotides match TRBD1. This CDR3 region has 15 residues. V shed 4 bases, J shed 10 bases, and the junction held 9 bases outside the gene matches. The germline V gene encodes CDR1 MGHRA and CDR2 YSYEKL.

V usage is TRBV9 and J usage is TRBJ2-7; D perhaps matches TRBD1 (6 bases). The ends were cut back, 3 bases at V and 5 bases at J, with 15 bases in the middle. Germline CDR1 and CDR2: SGDLS and YYNGEE. This CDR3 has 14 amino acids. The DNA of the CDR3 is TGTGCCAGCAGCGCCTCAGGGGCTAGGGACGAGCAGTACTTC. It codes for CASSASGARDEQYF.